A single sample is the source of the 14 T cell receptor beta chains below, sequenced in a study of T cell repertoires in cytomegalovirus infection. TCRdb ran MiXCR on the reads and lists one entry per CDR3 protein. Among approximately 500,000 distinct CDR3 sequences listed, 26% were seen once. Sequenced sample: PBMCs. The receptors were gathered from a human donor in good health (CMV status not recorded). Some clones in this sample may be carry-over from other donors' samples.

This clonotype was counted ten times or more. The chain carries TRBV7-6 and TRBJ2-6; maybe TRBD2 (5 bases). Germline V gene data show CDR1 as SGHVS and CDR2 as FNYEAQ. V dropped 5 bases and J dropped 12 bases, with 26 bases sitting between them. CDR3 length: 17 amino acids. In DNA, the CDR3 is TGTGCCAGCAGCCTCCCTCTATGGTCTAGCTTTTTGAGCGTCCTGACTTTC. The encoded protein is CASSLPLWSSFLSVLTF.

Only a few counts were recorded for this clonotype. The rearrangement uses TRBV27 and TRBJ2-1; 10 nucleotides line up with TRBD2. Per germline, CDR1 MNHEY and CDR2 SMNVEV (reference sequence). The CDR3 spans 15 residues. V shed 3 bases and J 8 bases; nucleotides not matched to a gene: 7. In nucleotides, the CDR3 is TGTGCCAGCAGTTTTAGTCTAGCGGGGGCGGATGAGCAGTTCTTC. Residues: CASSFSLAGADEQFF.

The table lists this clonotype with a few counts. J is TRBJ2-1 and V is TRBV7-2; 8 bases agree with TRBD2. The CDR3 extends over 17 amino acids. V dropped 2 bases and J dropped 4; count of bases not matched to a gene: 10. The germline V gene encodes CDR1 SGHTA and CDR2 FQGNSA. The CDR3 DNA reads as TGTGCCAGCAGCTTAATTGAGGCGGCTAGCGGGTACAATGAGCAGTTCTTC. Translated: CASSLIEAASGYNEQFF.

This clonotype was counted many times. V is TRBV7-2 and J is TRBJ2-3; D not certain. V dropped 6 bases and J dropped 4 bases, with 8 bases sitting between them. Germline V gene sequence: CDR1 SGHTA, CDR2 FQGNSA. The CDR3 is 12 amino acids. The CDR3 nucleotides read TGTGCCAGCAGACCCAAGGCAGATACGCAGTATTTT. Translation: CASRPKADTQYF.

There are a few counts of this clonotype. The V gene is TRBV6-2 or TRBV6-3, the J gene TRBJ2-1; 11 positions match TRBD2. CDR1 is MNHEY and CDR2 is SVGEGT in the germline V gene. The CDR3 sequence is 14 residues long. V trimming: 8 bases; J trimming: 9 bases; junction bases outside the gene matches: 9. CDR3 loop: CASATSGSVSEQFF. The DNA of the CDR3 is TGTGCCAGCGCAACTAGCGGGAGTGTGAGTGAGCAGTTCTTC.

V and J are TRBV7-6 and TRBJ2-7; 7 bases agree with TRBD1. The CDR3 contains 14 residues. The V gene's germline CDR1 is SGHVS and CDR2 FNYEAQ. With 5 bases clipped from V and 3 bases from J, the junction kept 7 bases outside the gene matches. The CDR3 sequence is CASSQTGNFYEQYV. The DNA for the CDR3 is TGTGCCAGCAGCCAGACAGGGAACTTCTACGAGCAGTACGTC.

The CDR3 DNA is TGTGCCAGCAGTTACTCGGAGGGGGCGCGAGTTGAAAAACTGTTTTTT. Amino acids: CASSYSEGARVEKLFF. The chain joins TRBV6-2 or TRBV6-3 to TRBJ1-4; 7 bases are a match to TRBD1. There are 16 residues in the CDR3. The germline gives CDR1 MNHEY, CDR2 SVGEGT. V shed 0 bases, J shed 7 bases, and the junction held 8 bases outside the gene matches.

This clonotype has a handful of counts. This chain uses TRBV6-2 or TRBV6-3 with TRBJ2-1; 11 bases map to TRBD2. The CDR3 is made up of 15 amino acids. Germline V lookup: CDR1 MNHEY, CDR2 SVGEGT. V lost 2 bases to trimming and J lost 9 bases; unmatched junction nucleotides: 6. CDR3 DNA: TGTGCCAGCAGTTACACACTAGCGGGAGCTCGTGAGCAGTTCTTC. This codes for CASSYTLAGAREQFF.

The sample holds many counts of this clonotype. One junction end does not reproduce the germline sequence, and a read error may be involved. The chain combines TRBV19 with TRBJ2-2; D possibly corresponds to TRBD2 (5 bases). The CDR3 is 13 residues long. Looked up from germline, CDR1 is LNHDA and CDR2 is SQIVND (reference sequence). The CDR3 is CASTSPNTGELFF. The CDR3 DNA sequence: TGTGCCAGTACTAGCCCGAATACCGGGGAGCTGTTTTTT.

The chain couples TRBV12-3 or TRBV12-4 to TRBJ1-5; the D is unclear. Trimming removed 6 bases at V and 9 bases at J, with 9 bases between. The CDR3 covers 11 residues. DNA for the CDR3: TGTGCCAGCAGCGCCGCGGGGCCCCAGCATTTT. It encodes CASSAAGPQHF.

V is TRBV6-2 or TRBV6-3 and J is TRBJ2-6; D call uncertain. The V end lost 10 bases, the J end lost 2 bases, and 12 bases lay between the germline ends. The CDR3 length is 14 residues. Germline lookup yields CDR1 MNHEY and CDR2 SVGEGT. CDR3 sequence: CATQMAAGANVLTF. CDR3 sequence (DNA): TGTGCCACCCAGATGGCAGCTGGGGCCAACGTCCTGACTTTC.

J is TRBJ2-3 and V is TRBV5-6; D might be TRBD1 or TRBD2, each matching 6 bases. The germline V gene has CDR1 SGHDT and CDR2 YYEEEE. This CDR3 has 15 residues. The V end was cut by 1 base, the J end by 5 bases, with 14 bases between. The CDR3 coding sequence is TGTGCCAGCAGCTTGTTACAGGGAGGAGGAGATACGCAGTATTTT. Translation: CASSLLQGGGDTQYF.

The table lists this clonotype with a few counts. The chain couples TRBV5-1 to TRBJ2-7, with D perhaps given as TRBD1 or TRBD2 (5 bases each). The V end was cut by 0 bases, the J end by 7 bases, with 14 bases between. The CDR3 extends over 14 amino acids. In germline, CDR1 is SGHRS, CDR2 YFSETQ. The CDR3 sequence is CASSLVGDLGEQYF. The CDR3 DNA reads TGCGCCAGCAGCTTGGTTGGGGACCTAGGGGAGCAGTACTTC.

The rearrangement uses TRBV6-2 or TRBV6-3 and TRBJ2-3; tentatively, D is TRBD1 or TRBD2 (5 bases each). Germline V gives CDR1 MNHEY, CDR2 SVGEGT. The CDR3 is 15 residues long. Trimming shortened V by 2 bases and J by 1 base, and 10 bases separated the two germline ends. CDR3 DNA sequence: TGTGCCAGCAGTTACGGGCAGGGACGCACAGATACGCAGTATTTT. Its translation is CASSYGQGRTDTQYF.